This TCR beta chain was observed in a study of blood T cells in healthy people across ages. V lost 4 bases, J lost 4 bases, and 6 bases stayed unmatched. Germline V gene sequence: CDR1 KGHDR, CDR2 SFDVKD. CDR3 length equals 15 residues. As regards this clonotype: The antigen is not known.

Overall study results and limits: Versus aged donors, long-lived donors had higher diversity and more naive CD4+ cells. Researchers said unsorted PBMCs prevented a conclusive naive versus antigen-experienced comparison. Naive T cell percentage strongly correlated with TCR beta diversity. Estimates of diversity drawn from one million T cells were considered underestimates.

A sample-barcoded 5' primer and a J-beta primer mix were used in a second PCR of about 7 to 12 cycles. TCRdb recomputed calls from the 5' RACE reads with MiXCR, one row per CDR3 protein. Found here are approximately 670,000 distinct CDR3 sequences, approximately 40% of them singletons; the top ten hold about 32%. V usage is TRBV24-1 and J usage is TRBJ2-1; 7 bases agree with TRBD2. The TCR sequence derives from a man older than 75 in good health. What was sequenced was blood. The CDR3 coding sequence is TGTGCCACCAGTGAGGGTCGCGGGGGTTACAATGAGCAGTTCTTC. As protein: CATSEGRGGYNEQFF.